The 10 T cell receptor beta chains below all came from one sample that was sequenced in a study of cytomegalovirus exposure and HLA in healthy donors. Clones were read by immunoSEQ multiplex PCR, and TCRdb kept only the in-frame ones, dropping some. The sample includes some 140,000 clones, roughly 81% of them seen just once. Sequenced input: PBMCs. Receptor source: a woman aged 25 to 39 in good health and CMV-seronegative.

DNA of the CDR3: TGTGCCAGCAGCTCACCGAAGACAGGGGGCCAAGAGACCCAGTACTTC. This sequence encodes CASSSPKTGGQETQYF. This rearrangement joins TRBV11-3 to TRBJ2-5, with TRBD1 identical over 9 bases. In germline, CDR1 is SGHNT, CDR2 YENEEA. V shed 4 bases and J 1 base; nucleotides not matched to a gene: 7. The CDR3 has 16 amino acids.

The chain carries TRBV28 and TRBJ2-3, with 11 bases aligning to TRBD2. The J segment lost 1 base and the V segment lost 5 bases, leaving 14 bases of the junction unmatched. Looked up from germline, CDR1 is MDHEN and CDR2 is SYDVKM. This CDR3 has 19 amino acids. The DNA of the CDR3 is TGTGCCAGCAGTGGCCGACCTAGCGGGGGGCCCTCACGCACAGATACGCAGTATTTT. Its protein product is CASSGRPSGGPSRTDTQYF.

CDR3 sequence: CASSSTSGGADYEQYF. The CDR3 region has the DNA TGTGCCAGCAGTTCGACTAGCGGGGGCGCCGATTACGAGCAGTACTTC. The chain employs TRBV28 and TRBJ2-7; 12 bases line up with TRBD2. V was clipped by 4 bases and J by 4 bases; unmatched bases: 8. The CDR3 runs 16 residues. Germline V gene sequence: CDR1 MDHEN, CDR2 SYDVKM.

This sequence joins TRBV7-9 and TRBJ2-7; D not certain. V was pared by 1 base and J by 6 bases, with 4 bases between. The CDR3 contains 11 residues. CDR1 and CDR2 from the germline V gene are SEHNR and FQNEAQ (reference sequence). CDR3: CASSLVLEQYF. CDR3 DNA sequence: TGTGCCAGCAGCTTAGTCCTCGAGCAGTACTTC.

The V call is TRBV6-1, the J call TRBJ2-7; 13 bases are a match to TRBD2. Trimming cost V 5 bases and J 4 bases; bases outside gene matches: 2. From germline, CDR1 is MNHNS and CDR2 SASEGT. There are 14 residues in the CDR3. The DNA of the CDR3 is TGTGCCAGCAGTAGACTAGCGGGGGGTTACGAGCAGTACTTC. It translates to CASSRLAGGYEQYF.

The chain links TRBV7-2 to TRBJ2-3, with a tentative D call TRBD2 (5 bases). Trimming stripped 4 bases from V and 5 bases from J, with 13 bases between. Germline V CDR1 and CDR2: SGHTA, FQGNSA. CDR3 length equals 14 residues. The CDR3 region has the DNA TGTGCCAGCAGCTCCGGACTCTGGGAAGATACGCAGTATTTT. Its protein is CASSSGLWEDTQYF. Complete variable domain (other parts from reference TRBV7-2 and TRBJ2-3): GAGVSQSPSNKVTEKGKDVELRCDPISGHTALYWYRQSLGQGLEFLIYFQGNSAPDKSGLPSDRFSAERTGGSVSTLTIQRTQQEDSAVYLCASSSGLWEDTQYFGPGTRLTVL.

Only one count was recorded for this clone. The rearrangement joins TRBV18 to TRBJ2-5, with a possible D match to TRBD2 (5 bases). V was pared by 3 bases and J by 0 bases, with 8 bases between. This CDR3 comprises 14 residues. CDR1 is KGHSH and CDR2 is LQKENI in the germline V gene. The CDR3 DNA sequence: TGTGCCAGCTCACCCCGAGCGGACCAAGAGACCCAGTACTTC. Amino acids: CASSPRADQETQYF.

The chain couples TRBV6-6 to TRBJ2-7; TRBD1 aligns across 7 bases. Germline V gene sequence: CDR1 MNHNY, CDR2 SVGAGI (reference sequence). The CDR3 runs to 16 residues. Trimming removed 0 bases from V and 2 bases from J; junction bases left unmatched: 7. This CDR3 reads CASSYSSGQGAYEQYF. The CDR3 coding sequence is TGTGCCAGCAGTTACTCGAGTGGGCAGGGGGCCTACGAGCAGTACTTC.

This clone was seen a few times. Here the CDR3 reads CASSRPRVPEAFF. The CDR3 nucleotides read TGTGCCAGCAGTCGTCCAAGAGTACCTGAAGCTTTCTTT. This chain joins TRBV5-6 and TRBJ1-1; no definite D call. The CDR3 sequence is 13 residues long. Trimming took off 5 bases at V and 6 bases at J, with 14 bases between the two ends. Germline loops: CDR1 SGHDT, CDR2 YYEEEE.

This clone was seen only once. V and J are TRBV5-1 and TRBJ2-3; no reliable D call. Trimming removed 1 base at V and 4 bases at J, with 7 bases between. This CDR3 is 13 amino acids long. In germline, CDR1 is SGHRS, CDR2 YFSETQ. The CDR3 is CASSLLSADTQYF. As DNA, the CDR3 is TGCGCCAGCAGCTTGCTGAGTGCAGATACGCAGTATTTT.